These T cell receptor beta chains were read from a single sample in a study of shared clonotypes between healthy human individuals. The method was immunoSEQ multiplex PCR; TCRdb's version includes in-frame clones alone and lacks a portion of them. This table holds hundreds of thousands of clones, approximately 96% found once. The sample comprised naive CD8+ T cells sorted from blood. The receptor source for this set is a woman in her twenties or thirties in good health. Each CDR3 is given with its conserved first and last residue.

V: TRBV28; CDR3: CASRHGRTEAFF
V: TRBV7-6; CDR3: CASSLVGGRGTDTQYF
V: TRBV27; CDR3: CASSFYGANTDTQYF
V: TRBV27; CDR3: CASSWLGSTDTQYF
V: TRBV7-9; CDR3: CASSRTSGRDNEQFF
V: TRBV7-9; CDR3: CARTPDSSYEQYF
V: TRBV7-9; CDR3: CASSRAGNYEQYF
V: TRBV15; CDR3: CATSPFIGLADTGELFF
V: TRBV27; CDR3: CASSLYYSTGVEQYF
V: TRBV27; CDR3: CASSLYRGPWEQYF
V: TRBV6-6; CDR3: CASARLNTEAFF
V: TRBV15; CDR3: CATSRGGQPQHF
V: TRBV27; CDR3: CASSTGGINQPQHF
V: TRBV13; CDR3: CASSLGTSGSMEFF
V: TRBV14; CDR3: CASSQGHEQFF
V: TRBV7-9; CDR3: CASSSSGQGYYEQYF
V: TRBV5-4; CDR3: CASSWGGSADTQYF
V: TRBV10-1; CDR3: CASSPGITYEQYF
V: TRBV9; CDR3: CASSVEDSPISTNEKLFF
V: TRBV28; CDR3: CASNPTGAQGNNEQFF
V: TRBV6-5; CDR3: CASRGDSLEQYF
V: TRBV13; CDR3: CASRVGFYGYTF
V: TRBV4-1; CDR3: CASLGGAGYTF
V: TRBV5-1; CDR3: CASSLWGQTSSGELFF
V: TRBV28; CDR3: CASSLRGTSISTDTQYF
V: TRBV7-2; CDR3: CASSSDAIKLGFPYEQYF
V: TRBV30; CDR3: CAWSDLGPKRAFF
V: TRBV27; CDR3: CASSLLGEETQYF
V: TRBV7-8; CDR3: CASSLGTGFISGELFF
V: TRBV4-1; CDR3: CASSQEGSGNQPQHF
V: TRBV13; CDR3: CASSLTRDLPYEQYF
V: TRBV7-2; CDR3: CASSLARASYEQYF
V: TRBV4-1; CDR3: CASSPEWTDTQYF
V: TRBV27; CDR3: CASSRGQDTEAFF
V: TRBV16; CDR3: CASSQTGYSGELFF
V: TRBV7-2; CDR3: CASSFPEMNTEAFF